The clone carrying this T cell receptor (beta chain) was counted once. This sample is part of a study of T cell changes during pregnancy in multiple sclerosis. Germline CDR1 is LGHNA and CDR2 is YSLEER. This CDR3 comprises 15 residues. The V and J ends lost 4 bases and 3 bases, in that order; junction bases with no gene match: 5. The repertoire was sequenced with immunoSEQ multiplex PCR; TCRdb's copy has only in-frame clones and lacks some. The sample holds under 60,000 clones, over 80% seen once. The V gene is TRBV4-3, the J gene TRBJ2-3, with 9 bases fitting TRBD2. The receptor's source is a female donor with multiple sclerosis, enrolled in a pregnancy study. The sample in question was CD4+ T cells from peripheral blood mononuclear cells, obtained after pregnancy. CDR3 nucleotide sequence: TGCGCCAGCAGCCGTGGACTAGCGAGTACAGATACGCAGTATTTT. Its translation: CASSRGLASTDTQYF.